Below are 12 T cell receptor beta chains sequenced from a single sample in a study of T cells in localized non-small cell lung cancer. Here immunoSEQ multiplex PCR was the method, and the copy in TCRdb shows in-frame clones only, minus some. The table lists about 26,000 clones, more than 75% of them singletons. The source material was peripheral blood, sampled before any cancer treatment. These TCRs come from a woman aged 35-75 years with stage I lung adenocarcinoma.

The chain joins TRBV6-6 to TRBJ2-5, with D unclear. The CDR3 is made up of 15 amino acids. Germline V gene sequence: CDR1 MNHNY, CDR2 SVGAGI (reference sequence). V lost 0 bases to trimming and J lost 4 bases, with 12 bases between them. The DNA of the CDR3 is TGTGCCAGCAGTTACTCGATTCGGAGCGTAGAGACCCAGTACTTC. Translation: CASSYSIRSVETQYF.

This sequence joins TRBV5-4 and TRBJ1-2; weak D call: TRBD1 (5 bases). Trimming shortened V by 2 bases and J by 8 bases, and 10 bases separated the two germline ends. Germline V lookup: CDR1 SGHNT, CDR2 YYREEE (reference sequence). This CDR3 is built from 12 residues. In DNA form, the CDR3 reads TGTGCCAGCAGCTTTGTGGGGGAGGGCTACACCTTC. Protein product: CASSFVGEGYTF. The full variable domain, completed using reference TRBV5-4 and TRBJ1-2, is ETGVTQSPTHLIKTRGQQVTLRCSSQSGHNTVSWYQQALGQGPQFIFQYYREEENGRGNFPPRFSGLQFPNYSSELNVNALELDDSALYLCASSFVGEGYTFGSGTRLTVV.

This clone is a singleton in its sample. The CDR3 loop is CASSPDGGSSYNSPLHF. The CDR3 DNA sequence: TGTGCCAGCTCACCAGATGGGGGTAGCTCCTATAATTCACCCCTCCACTTT. This chain links TRBV18 with TRBJ1-6, with a weak D call TRBD1 (5 bases). This CDR3 contains 17 residues. CDR1 is KGHSH, CDR2 LQKENI, per germline. Trimming stripped 2 bases from V and 0 bases from J, with 11 bases between.

The chain carries TRBV5-1 and TRBJ2-2, with 7 bases fitting TRBD2. Germline-derived CDR1 and CDR2 are SGHRS and YFSETQ. The CDR3 sequence is 15 residues long. With 4 bases clipped from V and 6 bases from J, the junction kept 9 bases outside the gene matches. The CDR3 region has the DNA TGCGCCAGCAGCGCGGGATCAGGGAGGGCCGGGGAGCTGTTTTTT. This translates into CASSAGSGRAGELFF.

V and J are TRBV9 and TRBJ2-1, with D perhaps assigned TRBD1 or TRBD2 (5 bases each). Germline V gives CDR1 SGDLS, CDR2 YYNGEE. Trimming removed 2 bases at V and 5 bases at J, with 23 bases between. CDR3 length: 18 amino acids. The CDR3 loop reads CASSVSTPNRGRNNEQFF. The CDR3 DNA reads as TGTGCCAGCAGCGTTTCCACTCCGAATCGGGGCCGAAACAATGAGCAGTTCTTC.

The CDR3 DNA sequence: TGTGCCAGCAGTGAAAATCGTTTTACTGAAGCTTTCTTT. Protein sequence: CASSENRFTEAFF. The chain uses TRBV2 and TRBJ1-1; D is ambiguous. The CDR3 extends over 13 amino acids. Trimming took off 2 bases at V and 5 bases at J, with 9 bases between the two ends. Germline assignment: CDR1 SNHLY and CDR2 FYNNEI. The variable domain in full, completed from reference TRBV2 and TRBJ1-1, reads EPEVTQTPSHQVTQMGQEVILRCVPISNHLYFYWYRQILGQKVEFLVSFYNNEISEKSEIFDDQFSVERPDGSNFTLKIRSTKLEDSAMYFCASSENRFTEAFFGQGTRLTVV.

This rearrangement joins TRBV9 to TRBJ1-1; D ambiguous. This CDR3 spans 15 amino acids. Germline CDR1 reads SGDLS; CDR2 reads YYNGEE. V was shortened by 2 bases and J by 0 bases, with 11 bases between the two germline ends. CDR3 in amino acids: CASSVGPRMNTEAFF. The CDR3 DNA follows: TGTGCCAGCAGCGTGGGCCCTCGTATGAACACTGAAGCTTTCTTT.

The chain carries TRBV18 and TRBJ1-1, with D possibly matching TRBD1 (6 bases). CDR1 and CDR2 (germline): KGHSH, LQKENI. The V and J ends lost 3 bases and 1 base respectively, with 21 bases between them. CDR3 length: 18 amino acids. CDR3: CASSPRGPVQAPNTEAFF. CDR3 bases: TGTGCCAGCTCACCCAGGGGACCAGTCCAAGCCCCGAACACTGAAGCTTTCTTT.

V usage is TRBV9 and J usage is TRBJ2-3; D is ambiguous. Germline CDR1 reads SGDLS; CDR2 reads YYNGEE. The V end was cut by 4 bases, the J end by 0 bases, with 15 bases between. The CDR3 extends over 16 amino acids. The CDR3 DNA is TGTGCCAGCAGCCCTCGCACGGATCCTAGCACAGATACGCAGTATTTT. This sequence encodes CASSPRTDPSTDTQYF.

The CDR3 loop reads CASSYARRSGGYTF. For the CDR3, the DNA is TGTGCCAGCAGCTACGCGCGGAGGAGCGGCGGCTACACCTTC. The chain is built from TRBV5-4 and TRBJ1-2; D gene unclear. The germline CDR1 and CDR2 sequences are SGHNT and YYREEE (reference sequence). The CDR3 totals 14 residues. The V end lost 3 bases, the J end lost 8 bases, and 17 bases lay between the germline ends.

V and J are TRBV19 and TRBJ1-1, with D perhaps matching TRBD1 (6 bases). Per germline, CDR1 LNHDA and CDR2 SQIVND (reference sequence). The length of the CDR3 is 13 residues. The V gene lost 2 bases and the J gene lost 4 bases, with 8 bases spanning the gap. This CDR3 is CASSIRGGTEAFF. CDR3 sequence (DNA): TGTGCCAGTAGTATACGAGGGGGCACTGAAGCTTTCTTT.

This clone was picked up a small number of times. This chain links TRBV29-1 with TRBJ1-1, with TRBD1 matching over 7 bases. The V and J ends lost 3 bases and 0 bases, in that order; junction bases with no gene match: 1. This CDR3 contains 13 residues. Germline values: CDR1 SQVTM, CDR2 ANQGSEA. The CDR3 reads CSVERGLNTEAFF. In nucleotides, the CDR3 is TGCAGCGTTGAGAGGGGGCTGAACACTGAAGCTTTCTTT.